The 13 T cell receptor beta chains listed next were all sequenced from one sample in a study of CDR3 diversity in severe acne. MiXCR, run by TCRdb on the PCR reads, gives a single entry per CDR3 protein. Among under 100,000 distinct CDR3 sequences listed, roughly half were seen once. The sequencing sample was made of blood. The receptors here all came from a male donor in good health, serving as a control.

The chain combines TRBV29-1 with TRBJ2-1; TRBD1 matches at 9 bases. CDR3 length: 13 amino acids. Germline assignment: CDR1 SQVTM and CDR2 ANQGSEA. V lost 4 bases to trimming and J lost 2 bases; unmatched junction nucleotides: 0. CDR3 sequence: CSVGDRAYNEQFF. CDR3 sequence (DNA): TGCAGCGTTGGGGACAGGGCCTACAATGAGCAGTTCTTC.

The chain combines TRBV10-3 with TRBJ1-4, with D hard to call. V lost 3 bases and J 6 bases, leaving 2 bases between the germline ends. The CDR3 is made up of 11 amino acids. Germline values: CDR1 ENHRY, CDR2 SYGVKD. This chain's CDR3 is CAISEDEKLFF. For the CDR3, the DNA is TGTGCCATCAGTGAAGATGAAAAACTGTTTTTT.

This clonotype was seen only a few times. The chain links TRBV12-3 or TRBV12-4 to TRBJ1-1; D is uncertain. There are 14 residues in the CDR3. V was clipped by 5 bases and J by 4 bases, with 14 bases between them. The CDR3 protein is CASSGRWEVTEAFF. For the CDR3, the DNA is TGTGCCAGCAGTGGAAGGTGGGAGGTCACTGAAGCTTTCTTT.

CDR3 region: CASSLGVTGRKHEQYF. CDR3 bases: TGCGCCAGCAGCTTGGGGGTGACAGGGAGGAAACACGAGCAGTACTTC. The V call is TRBV5-1, the J call TRBJ2-7; D might be TRBD1 (7 bases). V lost 0 bases and J 5 bases, leaving 18 bases between the germline ends. This CDR3 region has 16 residues. Germline V gene data show CDR1 as SGHRS and CDR2 as YFSETQ.

V usage is TRBV5-6 and J usage is TRBJ2-3, with D unclear. The germline V gene has CDR1 SGHDT and CDR2 YYEEEE. The CDR3 extends over 15 amino acids. V gave up 3 bases and J gave up 0 bases, with 11 bases separating them. CDR3: CASSYRVQSTDTQYF. DNA of the CDR3: TGTGCCAGCAGCTACCGGGTCCAAAGCACAGATACGCAGTATTTT.

This clonotype came up many times. The chain couples TRBV6-5 to TRBJ2-1; 15 bases line up with TRBD2. The CDR3 contains 16 residues. The ends lost 2 bases at V and 8 bases at J; junction bases unmatched: 4. Germline values: CDR1 MNHEY, CDR2 SVGAGI. The CDR3 nucleotides are TGTGCCAGCAGTTACGGACTAGCGGGGGGGATATATGAGCAGTTCTTC. Its protein is CASSYGLAGGIYEQFF.

This clonotype was counted ten times or more. This chain connects TRBV15 to TRBJ2-5, with D possibly being TRBD1 (6 bases). V was trimmed by 0 bases and J by 5 bases, leaving 13 bases between them. The CDR3 contains 15 residues. The germline V gene encodes CDR1 LNHNV and CDR2 YYDKDF (reference sequence). CDR3 nucleotides: TGTGCCACCAGCAGAGATCCGAGTACAGGGGAGACCCAGTACTTC. Its protein product is CATSRDPSTGETQYF.

This clonotype has only a few counts. The rearrangement links TRBV5-1 to TRBJ2-7; 10 positions agree with TRBD1. Germline values: CDR1 SGHRS, CDR2 YFSETQ. Trimming removed 4 bases from V and 1 base from J; junction bases left unmatched: 5. This CDR3 spans 15 amino acids. Here the CDR3 reads CASSPGQGISYEQYF. The CDR3 DNA sequence: TGCGCCAGCAGCCCGGGACAGGGGATTTCCTACGAGCAGTACTTC. The full variable domain, with the rest looked up from reference TRBV5-1 and TRBJ2-7, is KAGVTQTPRYLIKTRGQQVTLSCSPISGHRSVSWYQQTPGQGLQFLFEYFSETQRNKGNFPGRFSGRQFSNSRSEMNVSTLELGDSALYLCASSPGQGISYEQYFGPGTRLTVT.

The rearrangement links TRBV7-3 to TRBJ2-5, with TRBD1 matching 9 bases. J lost 2 bases, V lost 6 bases, and 1 base had no gene match. CDR1 and CDR2 (germline): SGHTA, FQGTGA. The CDR3 is 13 residues long. In DNA form, the CDR3 reads TGTGCCAGCAGAGGACAGGGGCAAGAGACCCAGTACTTC. Residues: CASRGQGQETQYF.

To note about this clonotype: One end of the junction fails to match germline, which may point to a read error. The V gene is TRBV20-1, the J gene TRBJ1-1; D unresolved. The germline V gene has CDR1 DFQATT and CDR2 SNEGSKA (reference sequence). The length of the CDR3 is 13 residues. CDR3 residues: CSTSRGMNTEAFF. The CDR3 DNA is TGCAGTACTAGTAGAGGTATGAACACTGAAGCTTTCTTT.

Worth noting for this clonotype: One end of the junction does not line up with germline, which may come from a read error. The chain recombines TRBV6-5 with TRBJ1-5; D remains ambiguous. The CDR3 has 13 residues. Germline values: CDR1 MNHEY, CDR2 SVGAGI. CDR3 in amino acids: CASSYYSNQPQHF. In DNA form, the CDR3 reads TGTGCCAGCAGCTACTATAGCAATCAGCCCCAGCATTTT.

This clonotype was recorded at least ten times. The chain carries TRBV15 and TRBJ1-4; D ambiguous. The CDR3 has 13 residues. Germline V lookup: CDR1 LNHNV, CDR2 YYDKDF (reference sequence). The germline V and J ends were trimmed by 2 bases and 3 bases, with 4 bases remaining between them. This CDR3 is CATSRQPNEKLFF. The DNA for the CDR3 is TGTGCCACCAGCAGACAGCCTAATGAAAAACTGTTTTTT.

The chain couples TRBV5-6 to TRBJ1-1; D call uncertain. The CDR3 has 11 amino acids. V was pared by 3 bases and J by 11 bases, with 11 bases between. The germline V gene encodes CDR1 SGHDT and CDR2 YYEEEE. DNA of the CDR3: TGTGCCAGCAGCTCCGGTGACGTGGCTTTCTTT. It encodes CASSSGDVAFF.